The subject of this entry is one T cell receptor beta chain. These data belong to a study of blood T cell repertoires in COVID-19. Whole-study context: Acute and convalescent COVID-19 samples came from the United States, Italy and Spain. From T cells, B-cell-depleted T cells, or PBMCs came the material, which was cDNA or gDNA.

Looked up from germline, CDR1 is LNHNV and CDR2 is YYDKDF (reference sequence). J was trimmed by 7 bases and V by 0 bases; bases with no gene match: 9. The CDR3 is 16 amino acids. Seattle participants joined during active infection and were tracked over time. Per the authors' pipeline: Estimation of nucleated cell counts was performed using reference gene primer amplification. Sequencing used immunoSEQ multiplex PCR; TCRdb keeps in-frame clones, though not all of them. D and trimming come from the DNA, and the V and J calls and clone size come from that table. There are almost 200,000 clones in the sample; around 81% occur only once, and around 0.93% lies in the top ten.

This TCR came from a man aged 60 to 69 with COVID-19, enrolled during active disease. The chain links TRBV15 to TRBJ2-1; 7 bases align to TRBD2. Sequenced: peripheral blood. The DNA for the CDR3 is TGTGCCACCAGCAGAGATAGAGGGAGGGCCTGGAATGAGCAGTTCTTC. Amino acids: CATSRDRGRAWNEQFF.